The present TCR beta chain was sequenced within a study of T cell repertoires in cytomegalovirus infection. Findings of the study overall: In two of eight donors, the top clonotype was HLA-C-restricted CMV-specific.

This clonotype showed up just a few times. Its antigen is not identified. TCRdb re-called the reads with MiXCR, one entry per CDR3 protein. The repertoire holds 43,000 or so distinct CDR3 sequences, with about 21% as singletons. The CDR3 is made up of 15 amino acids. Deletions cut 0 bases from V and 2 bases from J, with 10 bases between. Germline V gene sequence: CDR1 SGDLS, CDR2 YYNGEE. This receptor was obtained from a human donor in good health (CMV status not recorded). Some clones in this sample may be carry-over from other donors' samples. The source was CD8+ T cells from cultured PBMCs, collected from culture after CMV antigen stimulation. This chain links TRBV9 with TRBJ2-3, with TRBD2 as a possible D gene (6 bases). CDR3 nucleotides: TGTGCCAGCAGCGTAGGGGACTTTTACACAGATACGCAGTATTTT. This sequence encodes CASSVGDFYTDTQYF. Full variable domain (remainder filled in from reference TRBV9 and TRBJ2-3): DSGVTQTPKHLITATGQRVTLRCSPRSGDLSVYWYQQSLDQGLQFLIQYYNGEERAKGNILERFSAQQFPDLHSELNLSSLELGDSALYFCASSVGDFYTDTQYFGPGTRLTVL.